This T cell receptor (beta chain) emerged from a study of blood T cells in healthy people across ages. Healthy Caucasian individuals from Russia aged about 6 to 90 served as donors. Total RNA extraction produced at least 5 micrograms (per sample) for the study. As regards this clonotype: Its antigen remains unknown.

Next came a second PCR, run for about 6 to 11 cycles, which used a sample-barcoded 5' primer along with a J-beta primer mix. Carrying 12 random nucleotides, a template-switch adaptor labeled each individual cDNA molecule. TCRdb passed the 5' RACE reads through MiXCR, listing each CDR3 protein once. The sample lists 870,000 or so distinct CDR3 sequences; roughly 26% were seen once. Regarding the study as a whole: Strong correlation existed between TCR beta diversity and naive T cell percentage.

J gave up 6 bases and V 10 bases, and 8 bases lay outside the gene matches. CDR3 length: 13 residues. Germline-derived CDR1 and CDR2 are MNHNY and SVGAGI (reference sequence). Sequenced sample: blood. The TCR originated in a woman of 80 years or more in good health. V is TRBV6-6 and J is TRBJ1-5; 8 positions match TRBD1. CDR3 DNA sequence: TGTGCCATTGGACAGGGTGGCAGTCAGCCCCAGCATTTT. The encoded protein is CAIGQGGSQPQHF.